The TCR beta chain described here comes from a study of blood T cells in healthy people across ages. This CDR3 is built from 18 residues. V was clipped by 3 bases and J by 2 bases; unmatched bases: 5. Germline V gives CDR1 LGHNA, CDR2 YSLEER. This clonotype was seen a few times. Its antigen remains unknown. General study points: Investigators viewed diversity estimates from one million T cells as underestimates, the study reported.

The second PCR ran about 7 to 12 cycles with a sample-barcoded 5' primer and J-beta primers. Carrying 12 random nucleotides, a template-switch adaptor labeled each individual cDNA molecule. Sequencing of every sample gave 3 million or more CDR3-containing paired-end reads. Each CDR3 protein is one row after TCRdb ran MiXCR on the 5' RACE reads. The top ten clones hold approximately 24% of a sample with 780,000 or so distinct CDR3 sequences, around three fifths of them seen once. The sample consisted of blood. The TCR comes from a man between 35 and 55 years old in good health. The chain carries TRBV4-3 and TRBJ2-6; 12 bases map to TRBD1. The DNA of the CDR3 is TGCGCCAGCAGCCATGGGACAGGGGGCCTTACTGGGGCCAACGTCCTGACTTTC. Amino acids: CASSHGTGGLTGANVLTF.